Given below is one TCR beta chain in context. Its antigen remains unidentified. This sample was taken from a study of molecular identifiers for immune sequencing clone quantification. Whole-study findings and limits: Spiked Jurkat TCR RNA equal to one cell could reportedly be picked out among 800,000 to 1,000,000 naive cells.

From the PCR reads, TCRdb called clonotypes with MiXCR, one entry per CDR3 protein. The sample has around 470,000 distinct CDR3 sequences, 20% to 25% seen once. V lost 0 bases and J 4 bases, leaving 8 bases between the germline ends. CDR3 length equals 13 residues. Germline V CDR1 and CDR2: GTSNPN, SVGIG (reference sequence). This clonotype was obtained from a human donor in good health. Some libraries in this study had Jurkat cell RNA spiked in. The chain is built from TRBV30 and TRBJ2-3; D is uncertain. The sample was naive CD8+ T cells from blood, with Jurkat cell RNA spiked in. Subset in this sample: FACS-sorted CD8+CD4-CCR7+CD45RA+ naive T cells. Written as DNA, the CDR3 is TGTGCCTGGAGTGTTGTTGGCCCAGATACGCAGTATTTT. This sequence encodes CAWSVVGPDTQYF.